Each of the 2 T cell receptor beta chains below was sequenced from the same sample in a study of graft-versus-host responses after intestinal transplantation. The antigens of these receptors remain unknown. The data were produced by immunoSEQ multiplex PCR, yet TCRdb's version contains in-frame clones alone and is incomplete. Of about 90,000 clones in the sample, about 95% were seen once. The starting material was unstimulated CD4+ T cells sorted from spleen or lymph node cells, obtained before transplant. Source of these receptors: a human donor who was the organ donor for an intestinal transplant.

V usage is TRBV19 and J usage is TRBJ2-3; TRBD1 matches at 9 bases. Trimming cost V 3 bases and J 5 bases; bases outside gene matches: 9. The germline gives CDR1 LNHDA, CDR2 SQIVND (reference sequence). The CDR3 length is 16 residues. This CDR3 reads CASSMSGTGFEDTQYF. CDR3 nucleotides: TGTGCCAGTAGTATGTCTGGGACAGGGTTTGAAGATACGCAGTATTTT.

This chain links TRBV7-2 with TRBJ1-2; D unclear. The CDR3 totals 17 residues. Germline V gene sequence: CDR1 SGHTA, CDR2 FQGNSA. Trimming shortened V by 5 bases and J by 4 bases, and 23 bases separated the two germline ends. Here the CDR3 DNA reads TGTGCCAGCAGCCGCCCTCCAAGAGGTCCTTCATCCTATGGCTACACCTTC. This sequence encodes CASSRPPRGPSSYGYTF.